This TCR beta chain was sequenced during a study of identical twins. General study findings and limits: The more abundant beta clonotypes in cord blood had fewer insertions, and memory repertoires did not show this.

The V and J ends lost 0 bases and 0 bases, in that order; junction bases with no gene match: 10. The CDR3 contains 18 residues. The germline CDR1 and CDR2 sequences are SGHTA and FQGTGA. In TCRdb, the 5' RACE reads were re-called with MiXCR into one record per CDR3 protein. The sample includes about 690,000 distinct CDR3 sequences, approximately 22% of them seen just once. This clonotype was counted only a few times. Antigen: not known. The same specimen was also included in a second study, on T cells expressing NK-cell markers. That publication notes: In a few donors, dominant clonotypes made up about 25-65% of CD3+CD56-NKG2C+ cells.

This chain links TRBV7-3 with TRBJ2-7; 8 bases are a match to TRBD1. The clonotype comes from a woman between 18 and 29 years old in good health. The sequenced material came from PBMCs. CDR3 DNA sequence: TGTGCCAGCAGCTTAACGTCAGGGGGCTTCCACTACTCCTACGAGCAGTACTTC. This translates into CASSLTSGGFHYSYEQYF.